The clone carrying this TCR beta chain came up many times. Amplification of TCR beta CDR3 regions used RNA as the template. RT-PCR in the first round (using the HTBI primer set) targeted the TCR CDR3. TCRdb itself ran the multiplex PCR reads through MiXCR, one entry per CDR3 protein. In the table there are 90,000 to 120,000 distinct CDR3 sequences, around a sixth of which are singletons. The source of the sample is a study of T cells in Graves' hyperthyroidism and ophthalmopathy. Per the germline V gene, CDR1 is MNHNS and CDR2 is SASEGT. V dropped 8 bases and J dropped 3 bases, with 13 bases sitting between them. The CDR3 sequence is 14 residues long.

The chain couples TRBV6-1 to TRBJ2-2, with a possible D match to TRBD2 (6 bases). The TCR sequence derives from a woman aged 45-60 years with Graves' hyperthyroidism. Sequencing was performed on blood. The CDR3: CASVKGTDTGELFF. The CDR3 DNA reads as TGTGCCAGCGTTAAGGGGACTGACACCGGGGAGCTGTTTTTT.